Reported below is one T cell receptor (beta chain). The antigen is unknown. The sample is drawn from a study of cytomegalovirus exposure and HLA in healthy donors. Study-wide context: The roughly 120 validation repertoires were reported in a later analysis to have been generated on the same platform as the 666 first-cohort repertoires. Whole-study results and caveats: The authors enumerated over 150 TCR beta chains as linked to cytomegalovirus. In vitro testing confirmed three CMV-associated chains as specific for CMV antigens.

Sequencing was performed with immunoSEQ multiplex PCR; in TCRdb, only in-frame clones are kept and a portion is missing. The table has some 84,000 clones, approximately 91% seen once. The TCR sequence derives from a man aged 30-40 years in good health and CMV-seronegative. The sequenced sample consisted of PBMCs.

Here the CDR3 DNA reads TGTGCCAGTAGTAGAACTAGCGCCAGCTCCTACGAGCAGTACTTC. It encodes CASSRTSASSYEQYF. The J gene is TRBJ2-7, the V gene TRBV19, with 7 bases fitting TRBD2. Germline V gene lookup returns CDR1 LNHDA and CDR2 SQIVND (reference sequence). J gave up 0 bases and V 4 bases, and 6 bases lay outside the gene matches. There are 15 residues in the CDR3.